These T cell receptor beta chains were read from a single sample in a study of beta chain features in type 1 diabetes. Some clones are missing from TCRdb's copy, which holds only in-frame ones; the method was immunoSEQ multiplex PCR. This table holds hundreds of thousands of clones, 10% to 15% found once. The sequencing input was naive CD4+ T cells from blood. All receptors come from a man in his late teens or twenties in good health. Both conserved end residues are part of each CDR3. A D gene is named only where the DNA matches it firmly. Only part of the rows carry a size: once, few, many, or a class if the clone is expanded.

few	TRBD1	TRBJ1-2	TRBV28	CASSGQGPSLYGYTF	TGTGCCAGCAGCGGACAGGGGCCGTCCCTCTATGGCTACACCTTC
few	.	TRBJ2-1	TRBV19	CASSIARAGGRYNEQFF	TGTGCCAGTAGTATAGCCCGAGCAGGGGGGAGGTACAATGAGCAGTTCTTC
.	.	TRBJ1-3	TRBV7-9	CASSLDGEGNTIYF	TGTGCCAGCAGCTTAGACGGTGAAGGAAACACCATATATTTT
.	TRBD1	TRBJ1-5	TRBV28	CASSSPTGGLQPQHF	TGTGCCAGCAGTTCCCCGACAGGGGGACTTCAGCCCCAGCATTTT
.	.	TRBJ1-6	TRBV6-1	CASSPAGYSPLHF	TGTGCCAGCAGCCCAGCGGGGTATTCACCCCTCCACTTT
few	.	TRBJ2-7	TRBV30	CACGSSYEQYF	TGTGCCTGTGGGAGCTCCTACGAGCAGTACTTC
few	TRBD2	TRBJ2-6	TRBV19	CACRAGAVSGANVLTF	TGTGCCTGCCGAGCGGGAGCAGTTTCTGGGGCCAACGTCCTGACTTTC
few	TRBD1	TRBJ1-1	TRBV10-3	CAISGQGGTEAFF	TGTGCCATCAGTGGACAGGGTGGGACTGAAGCTTTCTTT
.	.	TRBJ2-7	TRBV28	CASSRAAEQYF	TGTGCCAGCAGCCGCGCGGCCGAGCAGTACTTC
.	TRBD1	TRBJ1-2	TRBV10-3	CAISGGQGATNYGYTF	TGTGCCATCAGTGGAGGACAGGGGGCGACTAACTATGGCTACACCTTC
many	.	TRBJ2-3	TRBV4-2	CASSGAGPVDTQYF	TGTGCCAGCAGCGGGGCCGGACCAGTGGATACGCAGTATTTT